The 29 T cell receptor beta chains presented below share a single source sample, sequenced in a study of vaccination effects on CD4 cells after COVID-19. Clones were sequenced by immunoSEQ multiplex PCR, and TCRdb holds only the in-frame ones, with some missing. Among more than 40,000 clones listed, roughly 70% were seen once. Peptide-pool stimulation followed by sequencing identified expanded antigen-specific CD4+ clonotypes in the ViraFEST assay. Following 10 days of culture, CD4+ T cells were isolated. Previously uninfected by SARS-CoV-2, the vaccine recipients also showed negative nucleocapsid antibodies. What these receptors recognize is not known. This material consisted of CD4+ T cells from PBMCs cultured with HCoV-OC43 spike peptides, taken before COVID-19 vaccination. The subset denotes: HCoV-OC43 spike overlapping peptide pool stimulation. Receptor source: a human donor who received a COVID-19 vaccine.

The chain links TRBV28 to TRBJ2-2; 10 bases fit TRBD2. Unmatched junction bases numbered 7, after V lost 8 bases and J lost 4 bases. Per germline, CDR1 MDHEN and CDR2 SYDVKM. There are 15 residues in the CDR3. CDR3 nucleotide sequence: TGTGCCAGCGCTAGCGGGAGTATAAGCACCGGGGAGCTGTTTTTT. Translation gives CASASGSISTGELFF.

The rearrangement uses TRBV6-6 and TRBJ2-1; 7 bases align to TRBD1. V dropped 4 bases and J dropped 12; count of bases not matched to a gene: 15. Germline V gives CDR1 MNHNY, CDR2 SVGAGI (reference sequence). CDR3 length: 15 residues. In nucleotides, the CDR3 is TGTGCCAGCAGTTCCCAAGGGGACAGCTCCGTTGGGCAGTTCTTC. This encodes CASSSQGDSSVGQFF.

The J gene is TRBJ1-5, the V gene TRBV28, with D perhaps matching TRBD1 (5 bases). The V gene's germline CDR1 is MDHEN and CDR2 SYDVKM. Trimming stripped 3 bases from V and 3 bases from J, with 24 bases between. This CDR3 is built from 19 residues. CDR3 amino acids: CASSFNPIPRGGYNQPQHF. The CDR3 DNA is TGTGCCAGCAGTTTTAACCCAATACCACGGGGGGGGTACAATCAGCCCCAGCATTTT.

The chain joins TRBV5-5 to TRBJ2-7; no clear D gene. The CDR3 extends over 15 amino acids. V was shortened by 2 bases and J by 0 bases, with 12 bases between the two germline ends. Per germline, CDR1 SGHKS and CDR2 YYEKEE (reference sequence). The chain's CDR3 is CASSFQSTVSYEQYF. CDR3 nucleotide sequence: TGTGCCAGCAGCTTTCAGTCGACCGTCTCCTACGAGCAGTACTTC. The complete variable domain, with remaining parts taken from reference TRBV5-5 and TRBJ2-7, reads DAGVTQSPTHLIKTRGQQVTLRCSPISGHKSVSWYQQVLGQGPQFIFQYYEKEERGRGNFPDRFSARQFPNYSSELNVNALLLGDSALYLCASSFQSTVSYEQYFGPGTRLTVT.

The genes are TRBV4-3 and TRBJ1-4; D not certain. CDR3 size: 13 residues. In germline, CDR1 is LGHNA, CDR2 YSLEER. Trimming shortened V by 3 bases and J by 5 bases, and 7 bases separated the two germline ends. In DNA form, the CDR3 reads TGCGCCAGCAGCCAGGGTACAAATGAAAAACTGTTTTTT. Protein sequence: CASSQGTNEKLFF.

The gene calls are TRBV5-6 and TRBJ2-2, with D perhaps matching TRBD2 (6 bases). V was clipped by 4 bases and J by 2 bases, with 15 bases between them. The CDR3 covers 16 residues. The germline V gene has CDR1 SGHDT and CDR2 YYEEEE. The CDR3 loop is CASSLRAGKNTGELFF. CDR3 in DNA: TGTGCCAGCAGCCTGAGGGCGGGAAAAAACACCGGGGAGCTGTTTTTT.

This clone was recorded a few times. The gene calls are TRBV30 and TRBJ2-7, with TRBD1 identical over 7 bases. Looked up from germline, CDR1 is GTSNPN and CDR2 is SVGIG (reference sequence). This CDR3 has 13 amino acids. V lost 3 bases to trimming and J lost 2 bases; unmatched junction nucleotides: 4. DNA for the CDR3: TGTGCCTGGAGACCTACAGGGGCCTACGAGCAGTACTTC. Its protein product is CAWRPTGAYEQYF.

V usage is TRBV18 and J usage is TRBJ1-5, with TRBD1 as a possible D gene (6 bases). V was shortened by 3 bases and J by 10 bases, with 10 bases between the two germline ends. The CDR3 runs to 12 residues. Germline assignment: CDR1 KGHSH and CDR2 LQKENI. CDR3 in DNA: TGTGCCAGCTCACCTACAGGGCAACCCCAGCATTTT. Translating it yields CASSPTGQPQHF. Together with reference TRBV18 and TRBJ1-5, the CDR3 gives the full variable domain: NAGVMQNPRHLVRRRGQEARLRCSPMKGHSHVYWYRQLPEEGLKFMVYLQKENIIDESGMPKERFSAEFPKEGPSILRIQQVVRGDSAAYFCASSPTGQPQHFGDGTRLSIL.

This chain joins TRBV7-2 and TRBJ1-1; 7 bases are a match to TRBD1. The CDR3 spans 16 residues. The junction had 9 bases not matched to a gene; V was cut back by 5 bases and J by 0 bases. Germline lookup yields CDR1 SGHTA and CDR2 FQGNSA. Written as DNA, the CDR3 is TGTGCCAGCAGCATACAGGGGCCACAGGTGAACACTGAAGCTTTCTTT. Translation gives CASSIQGPQVNTEAFF.

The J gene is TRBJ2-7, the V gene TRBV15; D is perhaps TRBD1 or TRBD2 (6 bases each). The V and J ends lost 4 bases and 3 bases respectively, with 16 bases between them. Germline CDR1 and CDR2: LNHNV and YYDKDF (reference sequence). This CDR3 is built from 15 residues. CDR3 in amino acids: CATSTEGGGLYEQYF. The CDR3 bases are TGTGCCACCAGCACCGAGGGGGGCGGACTCTACGAGCAGTACTTC.

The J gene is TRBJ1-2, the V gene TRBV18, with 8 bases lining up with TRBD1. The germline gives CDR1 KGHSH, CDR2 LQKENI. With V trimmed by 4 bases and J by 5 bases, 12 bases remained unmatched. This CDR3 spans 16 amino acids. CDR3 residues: CASSLRQDRAPYGYTF. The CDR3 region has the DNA TGTGCCAGCTCACTCCGCCAGGACAGGGCGCCTTATGGCTACACCTTC.

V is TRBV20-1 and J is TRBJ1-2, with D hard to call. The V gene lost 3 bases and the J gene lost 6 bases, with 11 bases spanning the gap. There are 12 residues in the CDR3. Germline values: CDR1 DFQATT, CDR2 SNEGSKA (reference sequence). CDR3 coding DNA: TGCAGTGCTAGTTTCCAGTTCAATGGCTACACCTTC. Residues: CSASFQFNGYTF.

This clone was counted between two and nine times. Written as DNA, the CDR3 is TGTGCCAGCAGCTTTTCGTACACTGAAGCTTTCTTT. Residues: CASSFSYTEAFF. The chain carries TRBV11-2 and TRBJ1-1; D uncertain. The V and J ends lost 3 bases and 3 bases respectively, with 5 bases between them. Looked up from germline, CDR1 is SGHAT and CDR2 is FQNNGV. This CDR3 contains 12 residues.

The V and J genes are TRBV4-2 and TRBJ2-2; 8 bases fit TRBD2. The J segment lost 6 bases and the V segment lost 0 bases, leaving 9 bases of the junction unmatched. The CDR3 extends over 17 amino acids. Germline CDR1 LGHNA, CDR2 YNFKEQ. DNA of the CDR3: TGTGCCAGCAGCCAAGATGCCCCAGCGGGAGTTTCCGGGGAGCTGTTTTTT. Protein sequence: CASSQDAPAGVSGELFF.

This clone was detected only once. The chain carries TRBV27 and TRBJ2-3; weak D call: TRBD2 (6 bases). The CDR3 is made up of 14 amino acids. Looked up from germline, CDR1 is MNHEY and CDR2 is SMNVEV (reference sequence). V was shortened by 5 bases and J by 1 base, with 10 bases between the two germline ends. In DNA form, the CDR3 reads TGTGCCAGCAGTCCCGGGACTCGCACAGATACGCAGTATTTT. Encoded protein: CASSPGTRTDTQYF.

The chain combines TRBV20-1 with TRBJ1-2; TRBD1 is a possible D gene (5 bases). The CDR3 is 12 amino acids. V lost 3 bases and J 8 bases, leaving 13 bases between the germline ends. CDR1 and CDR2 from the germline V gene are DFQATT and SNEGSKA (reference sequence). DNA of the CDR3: TGCAGTGCTAGTGAGAGGGGCTCGGGCTACACCTTC. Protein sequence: CSASERGSGYTF.

The CDR3 DNA reads TGTGCCAGCAGCCGTTCCGGGGCTAACATGAACACTGAAGCTTTCTTT. This sequence encodes CASSRSGANMNTEAFF. This chain connects TRBV5-4 to TRBJ1-1; possibly TRBD1 for D (5 bases). From germline, CDR1 is SGHNT and CDR2 YYREEE (reference sequence). The V and J ends lost 4 bases and 0 bases respectively, with 16 bases between them. CDR3 size: 16 residues.

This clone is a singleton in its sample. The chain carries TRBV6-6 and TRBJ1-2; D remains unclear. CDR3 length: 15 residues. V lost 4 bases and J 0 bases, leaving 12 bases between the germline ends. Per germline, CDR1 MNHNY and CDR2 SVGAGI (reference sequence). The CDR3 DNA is TGTGCCAGCAGTTGGTCAGGCGAAGCTAACTATGGCTACACCTTC. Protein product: CASSWSGEANYGYTF.

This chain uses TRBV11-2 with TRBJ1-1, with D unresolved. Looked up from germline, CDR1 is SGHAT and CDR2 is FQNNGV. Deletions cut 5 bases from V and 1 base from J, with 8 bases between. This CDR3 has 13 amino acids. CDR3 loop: CASSLRRNTEAFF. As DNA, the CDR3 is TGTGCCAGCAGCCTGAGGCGGAACACTGAAGCTTTCTTT.

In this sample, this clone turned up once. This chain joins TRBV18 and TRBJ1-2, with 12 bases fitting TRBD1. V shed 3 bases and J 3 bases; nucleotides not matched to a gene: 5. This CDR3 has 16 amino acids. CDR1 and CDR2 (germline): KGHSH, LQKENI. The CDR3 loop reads CASSPSGDRGHYGYTF. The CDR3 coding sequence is TGTGCCAGCTCACCGAGCGGGGACAGGGGGCACTATGGCTACACCTTC. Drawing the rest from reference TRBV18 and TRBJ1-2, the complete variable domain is NAGVMQNPRHLVRRRGQEARLRCSPMKGHSHVYWYRQLPEEGLKFMVYLQKENIIDESGMPKERFSAEFPKEGPSILRIQQVVRGDSAAYFCASSPSGDRGHYGYTFGSGTRLTVV.

CDR3 DNA: TGTGCCAGCAGTTACCTCGGGAGAGTGATAGATCAGCCCCAGCATTTT. Protein product: CASSYLGRVIDQPQHF. The chain uses TRBV6-2 or TRBV6-3 and TRBJ1-5; D gene unclear. V lost 2 bases and J lost 5, with 16 bases in between. CDR1 and CDR2 (germline): MNHEY, SVGEGT. This CDR3 comprises 16 residues.

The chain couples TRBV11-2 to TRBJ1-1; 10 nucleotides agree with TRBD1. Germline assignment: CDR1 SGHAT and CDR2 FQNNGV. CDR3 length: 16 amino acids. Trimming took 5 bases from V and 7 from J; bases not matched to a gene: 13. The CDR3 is CASSPRDRGVSYEAFF. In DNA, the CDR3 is TGTGCCAGCAGCCCCCGGGACAGGGGAGTAAGCTATGAAGCTTTCTTT. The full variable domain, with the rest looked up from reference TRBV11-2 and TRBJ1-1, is EAGVAQSPRYKIIEKRQSVAFWCNPISGHATLYWYQQILGQGPKLLIQFQNNGVVDDSQLPKDRFSAERLKGVDSTLKIQPAKLEDSAVYLCASSPRDRGVSYEAFFGQGTRLTVV.

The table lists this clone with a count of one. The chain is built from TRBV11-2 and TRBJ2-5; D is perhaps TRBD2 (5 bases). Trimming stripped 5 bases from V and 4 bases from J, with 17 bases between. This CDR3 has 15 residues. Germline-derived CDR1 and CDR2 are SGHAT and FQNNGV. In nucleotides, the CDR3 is TGTGCCAGCAGCCTGGCCCTAGCATCCCGAGAGACCCAGTACTTC. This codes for CASSLALASRETQYF.

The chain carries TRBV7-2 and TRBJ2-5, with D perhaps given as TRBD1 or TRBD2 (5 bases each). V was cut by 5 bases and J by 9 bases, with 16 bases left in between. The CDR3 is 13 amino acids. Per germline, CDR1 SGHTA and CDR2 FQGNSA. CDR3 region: CASSPQGGRAQYF. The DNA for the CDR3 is TGTGCCAGCAGCCCCCAGGGCGGGCGGGCCCAGTACTTC.

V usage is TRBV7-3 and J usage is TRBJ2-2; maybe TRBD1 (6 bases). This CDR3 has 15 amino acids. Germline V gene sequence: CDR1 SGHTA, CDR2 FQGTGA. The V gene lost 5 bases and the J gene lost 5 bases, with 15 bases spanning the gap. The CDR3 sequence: CASSVEGGTTGELFF. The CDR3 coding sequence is TGTGCCAGCAGCGTGGAAGGGGGTACTACCGGGGAGCTGTTTTTT.

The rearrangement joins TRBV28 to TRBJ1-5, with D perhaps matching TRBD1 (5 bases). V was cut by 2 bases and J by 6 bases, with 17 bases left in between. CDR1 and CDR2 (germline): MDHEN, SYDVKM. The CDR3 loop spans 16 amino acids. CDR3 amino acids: CASSLGSGQGGQPQHF. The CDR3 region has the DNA TGTGCCAGCAGTTTAGGTTCCGGTCAGGGTGGTCAGCCCCAGCATTTT. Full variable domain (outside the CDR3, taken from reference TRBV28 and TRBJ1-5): DVKVTQSSRYLVKRTGEKVFLECVQDMDHENMFWYRQDPGLGLRLIYFSYDVKMKEKGDIPEGYSVSREKKERFSLILESASTNQTSMYLCASSLGSGQGGQPQHFGDGTRLSIL.

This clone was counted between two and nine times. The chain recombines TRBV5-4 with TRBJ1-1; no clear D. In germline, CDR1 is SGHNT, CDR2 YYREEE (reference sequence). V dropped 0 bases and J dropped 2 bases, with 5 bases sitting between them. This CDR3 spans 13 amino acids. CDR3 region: CASSLDLNTEAFF. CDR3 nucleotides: TGTGCCAGCAGCTTGGATCTAAACACTGAAGCTTTCTTT.

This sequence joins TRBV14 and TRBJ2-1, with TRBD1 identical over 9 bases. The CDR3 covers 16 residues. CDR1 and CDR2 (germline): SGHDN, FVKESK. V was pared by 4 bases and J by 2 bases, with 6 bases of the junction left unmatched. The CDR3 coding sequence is TGTGCCAGCAGCCTTGCCGGGACAGGGCCCTACAATGAGCAGTTCTTC. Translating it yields CASSLAGTGPYNEQFF.

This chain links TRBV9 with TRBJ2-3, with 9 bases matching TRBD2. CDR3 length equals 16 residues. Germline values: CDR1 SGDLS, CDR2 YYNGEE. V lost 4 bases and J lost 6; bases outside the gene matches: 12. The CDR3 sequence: CASSPRGGGALDTQYF. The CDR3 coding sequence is TGTGCCAGCAGCCCGAGGGGCGGGGGGGCCTTGGATACGCAGTATTTT.